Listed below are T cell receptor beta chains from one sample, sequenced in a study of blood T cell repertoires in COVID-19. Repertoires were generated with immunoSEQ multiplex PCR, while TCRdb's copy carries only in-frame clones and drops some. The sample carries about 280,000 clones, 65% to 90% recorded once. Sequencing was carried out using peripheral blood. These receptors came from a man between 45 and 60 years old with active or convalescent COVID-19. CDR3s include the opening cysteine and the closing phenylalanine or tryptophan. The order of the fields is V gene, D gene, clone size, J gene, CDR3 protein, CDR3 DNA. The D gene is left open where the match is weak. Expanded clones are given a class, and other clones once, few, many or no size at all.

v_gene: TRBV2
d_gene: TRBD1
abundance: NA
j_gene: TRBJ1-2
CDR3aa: CASTTRGNYGYTF
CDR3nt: TGTGCCAGCACTACCAGGGGGAACTATGGCTACACCTTC

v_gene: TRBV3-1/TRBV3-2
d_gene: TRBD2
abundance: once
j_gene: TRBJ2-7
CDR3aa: CASSPTGRGWALGDYEQYF
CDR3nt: TGTGCCAGCAGCCCCACGGGGAGGGGATGGGCCTTAGGAGACTACGAGCAGTACTTC

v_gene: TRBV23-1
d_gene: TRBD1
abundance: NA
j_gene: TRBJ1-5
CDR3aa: CATHRGQVLGNQPQHF
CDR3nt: TGCGCCACGCATAGGGGACAGGTGTTGGGCAATCAGCCCCAGCATTTT

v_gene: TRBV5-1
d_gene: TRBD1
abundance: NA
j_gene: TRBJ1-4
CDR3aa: CASSRGQGGEKLFF
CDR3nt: TGCGCCAGCAGCCGGGGACAGGGAGGTGAAAAACTGTTTTTT

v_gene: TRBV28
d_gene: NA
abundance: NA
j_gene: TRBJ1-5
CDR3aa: CASSLRTAGHQPQHF
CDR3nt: TGTGCCAGCAGCCTCAGGACAGCAGGGCATCAGCCCCAGCATTTT

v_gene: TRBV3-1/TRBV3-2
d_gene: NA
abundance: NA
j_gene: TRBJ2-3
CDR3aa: CASSQSPTSTDTQYF
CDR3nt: TGTGCCAGCAGCCAGAGTCCCACTAGCACAGATACGCAGTATTTT

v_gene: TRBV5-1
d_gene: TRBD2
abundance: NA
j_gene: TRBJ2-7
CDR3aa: CASSPLTSGSYEQYF
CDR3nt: TGCGCCAGCAGCCCACTGACTAGCGGGAGCTACGAGCAGTACTTC

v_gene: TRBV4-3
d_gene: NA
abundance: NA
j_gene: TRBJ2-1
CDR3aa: CASSQEIASDNEQFF
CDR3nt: TGCGCCAGCAGCCAAGAAATAGCTAGCGACAATGAGCAGTTCTTC

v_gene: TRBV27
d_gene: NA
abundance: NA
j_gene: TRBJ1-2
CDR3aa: CASRLPGGGNSGYTF
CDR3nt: TGTGCCAGCAGGCTCCCGGGGGGAGGGAATTCGGGCTACACCTTC

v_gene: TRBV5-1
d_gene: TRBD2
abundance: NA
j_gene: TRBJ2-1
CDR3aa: CASSMGLAGGNEQFF
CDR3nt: TGCGCCAGCAGCATGGGACTAGCGGGAGGGAATGAGCAGTTCTTC

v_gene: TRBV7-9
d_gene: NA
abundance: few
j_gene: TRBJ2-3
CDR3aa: CASSFGLGGTDTQYF
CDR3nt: TGTGCCAGCAGCTTCGGGCTCGGGGGCACAGATACGCAGTATTTT

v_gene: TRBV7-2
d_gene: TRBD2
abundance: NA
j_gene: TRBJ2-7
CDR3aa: CASSLYSGRGEQYF
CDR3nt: TGTGCCAGCAGCTTATATAGCGGGAGGGGTGAGCAGTACTTC

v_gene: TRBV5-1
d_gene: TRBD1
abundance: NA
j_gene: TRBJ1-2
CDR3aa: CASNPGGQIYGYTF
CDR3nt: TGCGCCAGCAACCCTGGGGGACAGATTTATGGCTACACCTTC

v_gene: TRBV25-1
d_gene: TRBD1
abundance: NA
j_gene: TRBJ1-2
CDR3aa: CASSWPRDRADGYTF
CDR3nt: TGTGCCAGCAGTTGGCCTCGGGACAGGGCAGATGGCTACACCTTC

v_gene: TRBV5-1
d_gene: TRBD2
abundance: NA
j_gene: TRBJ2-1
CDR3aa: CASSLAQREYEQFF
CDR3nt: TGCGCCAGCAGCTTGGCCCAGCGGGAGTATGAGCAGTTCTTC

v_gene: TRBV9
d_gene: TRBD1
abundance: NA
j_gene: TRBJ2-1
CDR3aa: CASSGSQGDLNEQFF
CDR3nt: TGTGCCAGCAGCGGATCACAGGGGGATCTCAATGAGCAGTTCTTC

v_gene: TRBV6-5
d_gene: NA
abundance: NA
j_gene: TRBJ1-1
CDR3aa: CASSYGGQAFF
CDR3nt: TGTGCCAGCAGTTACGGAGGGCAAGCTTTCTTT

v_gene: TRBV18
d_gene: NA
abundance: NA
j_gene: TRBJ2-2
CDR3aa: CASSPGLYGELFF
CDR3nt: TGTGCCAGCTCACCCGGACTATACGGGGAGCTGTTTTTT

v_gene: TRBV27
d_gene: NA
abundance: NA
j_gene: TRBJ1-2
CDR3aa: CASSPKARVSPSYGYTF
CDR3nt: TGTGCCAGCAGTCCCAAAGCCCGGGTCAGCCCATCCTATGGCTACACCTTC

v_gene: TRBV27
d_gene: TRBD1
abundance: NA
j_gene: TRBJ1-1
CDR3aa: CASSPWTGGGTEAFF
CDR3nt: TGTGCCAGCAGTCCCTGGACAGGGGGAGGGACTGAAGCTTTCTTT

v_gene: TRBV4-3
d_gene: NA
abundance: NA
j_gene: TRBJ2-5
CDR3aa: CASSQGGGAQETQYF
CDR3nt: TGCGCCAGCAGCCAAGGGGGCGGGGCTCAAGAGACCCAGTACTTC

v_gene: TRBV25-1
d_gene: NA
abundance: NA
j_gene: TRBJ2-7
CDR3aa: CASSEAGTYEQYF
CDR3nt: TGTGCCAGCAGTGAAGCAGGGACCTACGAGCAGTACTTC

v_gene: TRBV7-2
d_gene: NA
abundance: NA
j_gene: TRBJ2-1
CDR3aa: CASSPRQTANEQFF
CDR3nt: TGTGCCAGCAGCCCGAGACAGACCGCCAATGAGCAGTTCTTC

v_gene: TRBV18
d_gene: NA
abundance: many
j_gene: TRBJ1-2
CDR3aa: CASSPLPEGHYGYTF
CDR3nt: TGTGCCAGCTCACCACTACCGGAGGGGCACTATGGCTACACCTTC

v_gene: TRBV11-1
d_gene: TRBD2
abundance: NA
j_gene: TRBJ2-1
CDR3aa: CASSLLADSYNEQFF
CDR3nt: TGTGCCAGCAGCTTACTAGCGGATTCCTACAATGAGCAGTTCTTC

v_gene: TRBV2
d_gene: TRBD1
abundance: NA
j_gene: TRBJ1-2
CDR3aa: CASSVMTAPGTGGGYTF
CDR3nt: TGTGCCAGCAGTGTTATGACCGCACCCGGGACAGGGGGCGGCTACACCTTC

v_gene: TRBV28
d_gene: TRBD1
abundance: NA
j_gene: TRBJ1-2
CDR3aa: CASSERQGATYGYTF
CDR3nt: TGTGCCAGCAGTGAACGACAGGGGGCCACCTATGGCTACACCTTC

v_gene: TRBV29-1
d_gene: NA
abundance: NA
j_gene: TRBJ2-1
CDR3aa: CSVDRTPQEQFF
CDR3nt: TGCAGCGTTGATCGAACTCCCCAAGAGCAGTTCTTC

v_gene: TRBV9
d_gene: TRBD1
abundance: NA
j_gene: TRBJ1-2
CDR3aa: CASSAQTGLTGYTF
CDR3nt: TGTGCCAGCAGCGCCCAGACAGGGCTTACTGGCTACACCTTC

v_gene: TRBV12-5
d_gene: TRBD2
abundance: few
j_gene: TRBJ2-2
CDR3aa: CASGLVQGLAGTGELFF
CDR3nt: TGTGCTAGTGGTTTGGTACAGGGACTAGCGGGCACCGGGGAGCTGTTTTTT

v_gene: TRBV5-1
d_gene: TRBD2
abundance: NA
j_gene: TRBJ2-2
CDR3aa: CASRSAGGPTGELFF
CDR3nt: TGCGCCAGCAGATCAGCGGGAGGGCCCACCGGGGAGCTGTTTTTT

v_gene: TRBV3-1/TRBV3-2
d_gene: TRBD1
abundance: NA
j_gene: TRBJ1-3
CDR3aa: CASSQRTGPTGNTIYF
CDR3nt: TGTGCCAGCAGCCAAAGGACAGGACCTACTGGAAACACCATATATTTT

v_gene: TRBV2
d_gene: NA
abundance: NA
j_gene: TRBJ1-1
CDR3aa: CASTAESHTEAFF
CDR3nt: TGTGCCAGCACCGCGGAAAGTCATACTGAAGCTTTCTTT

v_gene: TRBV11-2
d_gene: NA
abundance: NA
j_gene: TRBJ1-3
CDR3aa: CASSFGGRSGNTIYF
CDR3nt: TGTGCCAGCAGCTTCGGAGGCCGCTCTGGAAACACCATATATTTT

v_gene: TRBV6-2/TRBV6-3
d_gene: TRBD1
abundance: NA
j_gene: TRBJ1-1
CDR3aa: CASSYSTGRFATEAFF
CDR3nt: TGTGCCAGCAGTTACTCGACAGGGCGCTTTGCAACTGAAGCTTTCTTT

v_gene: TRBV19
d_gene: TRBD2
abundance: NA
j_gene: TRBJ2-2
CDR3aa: CASASGLVVSGELFF
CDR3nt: TGTGCCAGTGCCTCGGGACTAGTAGTATCCGGGGAGCTGTTTTTT

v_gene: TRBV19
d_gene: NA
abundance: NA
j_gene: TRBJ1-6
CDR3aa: CASSTHRDSPLHF
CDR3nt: TGTGCCAGTAGTACTCACAGGGATTCACCCCTCCACTTT

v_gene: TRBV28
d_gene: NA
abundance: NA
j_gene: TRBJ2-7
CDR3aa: CASTTVISYEQYF
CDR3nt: TGTGCCAGCACAACAGTGATTTCCTACGAGCAGTACTTC

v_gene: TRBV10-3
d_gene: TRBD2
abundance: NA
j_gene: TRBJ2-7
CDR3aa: CAINNSGNEQYF
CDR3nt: TGTGCCATCAATAATAGCGGGAACGAGCAGTACTTC

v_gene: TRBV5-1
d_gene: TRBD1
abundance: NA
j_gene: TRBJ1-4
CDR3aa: CASSLAGQGNEKLFF
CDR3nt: TGCGCCAGCAGCTTGGCCGGACAGGGTAATGAAAAACTGTTTTTT

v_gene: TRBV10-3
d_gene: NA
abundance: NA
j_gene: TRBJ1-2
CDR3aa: CAISDRGLPYGYTF
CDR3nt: TGTGCCATCAGTGATAGAGGGCTCCCCTATGGCTACACCTTC

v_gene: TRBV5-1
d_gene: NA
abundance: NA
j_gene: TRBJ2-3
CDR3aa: CASRTGQTDTQYF
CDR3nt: TGCGCCAGCAGGACCGGACAGACAGATACGCAGTATTTT

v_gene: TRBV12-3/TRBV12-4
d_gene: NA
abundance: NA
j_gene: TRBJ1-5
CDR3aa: CASSDNSNQPQHF
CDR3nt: TGTGCCAGCAGTGACAATAGCAATCAGCCCCAGCATTTT

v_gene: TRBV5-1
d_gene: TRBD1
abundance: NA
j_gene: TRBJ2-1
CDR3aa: CASSLDVNRGYNEQFF
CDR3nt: TGCGCCAGCAGCTTGGATGTTAACAGGGGTTACAATGAGCAGTTCTTC

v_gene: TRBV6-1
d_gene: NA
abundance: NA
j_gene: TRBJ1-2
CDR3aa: CASSEGVRGPYGYTF
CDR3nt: TGTGCCAGCAGTGAAGGTGTAAGAGGTCCCTATGGCTACACCTTC

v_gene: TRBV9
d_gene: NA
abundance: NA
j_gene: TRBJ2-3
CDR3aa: CASSARDSMGDTQYF
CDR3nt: TGTGCCAGCAGCGCACGGGACTCTATGGGAGATACGCAGTATTTT